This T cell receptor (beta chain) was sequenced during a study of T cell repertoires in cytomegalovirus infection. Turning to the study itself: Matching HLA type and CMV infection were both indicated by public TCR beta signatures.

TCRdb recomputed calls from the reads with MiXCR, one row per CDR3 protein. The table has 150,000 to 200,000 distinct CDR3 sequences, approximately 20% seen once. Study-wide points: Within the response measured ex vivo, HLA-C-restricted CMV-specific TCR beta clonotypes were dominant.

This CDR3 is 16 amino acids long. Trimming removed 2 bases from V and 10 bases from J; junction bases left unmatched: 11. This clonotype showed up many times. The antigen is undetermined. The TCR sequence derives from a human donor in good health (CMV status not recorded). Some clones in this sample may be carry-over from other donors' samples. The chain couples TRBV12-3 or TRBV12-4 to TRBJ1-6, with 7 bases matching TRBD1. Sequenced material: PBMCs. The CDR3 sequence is CASSLPLTGRHSPLHF. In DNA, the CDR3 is TGTGCCAGCAGTTTACCCCTGACAGGGAGGCACTCACCCCTCCACTTT.